What follows are 27 T cell receptor beta chains derived from one specimen sequenced in a study of PD-1 blockade in classical Hodgkin lymphoma. Every patient was affected by relapse after autologous stem cell transplantation, while exposure to brentuximab vedotin was not uniform. Profiling relied on immunoSEQ multiplex PCR, and the TCRdb table lists in-frame clones only, not all of them. Of some 150,000 clones in the sample, just under 80% were seen once. The source was peripheral blood mononuclear cells (PBMCs), collected before the second cycle of nivolumab. Source of these receptors: a human donor with classical Hodgkin lymphoma.

The CDR3 sequence: CASSQAASSYNEQFF. The CDR3 DNA follows: TGCGCCAGCAGCCAAGCGGCTAGCTCCTACAATGAGCAGTTCTTC. The chain employs TRBV4-3 and TRBJ2-1; D gene ambiguous. V lost 1 base and J 0 bases, leaving 7 bases between the germline ends. Germline CDR1 LGHNA, CDR2 YSLEER. CDR3 length: 15 amino acids.

The gene calls are TRBV9 and TRBJ2-5; 9 nucleotides match TRBD2. The length of the CDR3 is 16 residues. The germline V gene encodes CDR1 SGDLS and CDR2 YYNGEE. V dropped 2 bases and J dropped 1; count of bases not matched to a gene: 6. The CDR3 sequence is CASSVRSGGTQETQYF. The CDR3 DNA reads TGTGCCAGCAGCGTCCGCAGCGGGGGGACCCAAGAGACCCAGTACTTC.

In this sample, this clone turned up a few times. The rearrangement links TRBV10-3 to TRBJ1-5; D is possibly TRBD1 (5 bases). Trimming stripped 4 bases from V and 4 bases from J, with 11 bases between. The CDR3 has 14 residues. Per the germline V gene, CDR1 is ENHRY and CDR2 is SYGVKD. The CDR3 loop is CAISAGRSNQPQHF. DNA for the CDR3: TGTGCCATCAGTGCGGGACGGTCAAATCAGCCCCAGCATTTT.

Concerning this clone itself: An end of the junction does not agree with germline; a read error may underlie this. This chain connects TRBV6-5 to TRBJ2-7, with D unclear. The CDR3 covers 11 residues. Germline loops: CDR1 MNHEY, CDR2 SVGAGI. The CDR3 DNA reads as TGTACCAGCACCGATCGCTACGAGCAGTACTTC. Translation: CTSTDRYEQYF.

This chain joins TRBV19 and TRBJ2-3; D remains ambiguous. Germline CDR1 and CDR2: LNHDA and SQIVND (reference sequence). The CDR3 has 14 amino acids. Trimming took 3 bases from V and 1 from J, leaving 8 bases between them. The CDR3 is CASSIPLRTDTQYF. CDR3 in DNA: TGTGCCAGTAGTATCCCCCTTCGCACAGATACGCAGTATTTT.

This chain connects TRBV5-1 to TRBJ2-4; 11 bases fit TRBD2. The CDR3 has 16 amino acids. After removal of 5 bases from V and 3 bases from J, the junction contained 7 bases not matched to a gene. Per the germline V gene, CDR1 is SGHRS and CDR2 is YFSETQ. The CDR3 region has the DNA TGCGCCAGCAGTCTAGCGGGAGGAGTAGGCAAAAACATTCAGTACTTC. Its protein product is CASSLAGGVGKNIQYF.

The chain combines TRBV11-2 with TRBJ2-3; D uncertain. CDR3 length: 16 amino acids. V lost 6 bases, J lost 5 bases, and 21 bases lay in between. From germline, CDR1 is SGHAT and CDR2 FQNNGV. CDR3 nucleotide sequence: TGTGCCAGCAGTCCCCGGGTAGGGTTGTACGGAGATACGCAGTATTTT. Translating it yields CASSPRVGLYGDTQYF.

The chain's CDR3 is CASSWTGRVTEAFF. In DNA, the CDR3 is TGTGCCAGCAGCTGGACAGGGAGGGTGACTGAAGCTTTCTTT. The rearrangement joins TRBV6-5 to TRBJ1-1, with 8 bases fitting TRBD1. Germline CDR1 and CDR2: MNHEY and SVGAGI. J lost 5 bases, V lost 6 bases, and 8 bases had no gene match. The CDR3 is 14 amino acids.

The chain uses TRBV7-4 and TRBJ1-2, with a possible D match to TRBD1 (5 bases). The V end was cut by 6 bases, the J end by 3 bases, with 11 bases between. This CDR3 is built from 13 residues. The germline gives CDR1 SGHVT, CDR2 SQSDAQ. CDR3 DNA sequence: TGTGCCAGCAGTTTGGACACGGACTATGGCTACACCTTC. Residues: CASSLDTDYGYTF.

This clone appeared many times. This sample also contains other DNA sequences that code for the same CDR3. The chain carries TRBV7-6 and TRBJ1-1; the match to TRBD1 covers 7 bases. Trimming cost V 1 base and J 0 bases; bases outside gene matches: 8. Germline V gives CDR1 SGHVS, CDR2 FNYEAQ. This CDR3 is built from 17 residues. CDR3 DNA: TGTGCCAGCAGCTTAGGCTCAGGGGGACTAATGAACACTGAAGCTTTCTTT. It codes for CASSLGSGGLMNTEAFF.

CDR3 sequence: CASSRQAAGNTIYF. CDR3 nucleotide sequence: TGTGCCAGCAGTCGACAGGCCGCTGGAAACACCATATATTTT. The chain employs TRBV6-5 and TRBJ1-3, with D possibly matching TRBD1 (6 bases). CDR1 MNHEY and CDR2 SVGAGI come from the germline V gene. V was clipped by 5 bases and J by 2 bases, with 10 bases between them. The CDR3 covers 14 residues.

This clone came up a few times. The chain carries TRBV6-5 and TRBJ2-7; D is possibly TRBD1 (5 bases). V dropped 4 bases and J dropped 5 bases, with 12 bases sitting between them. Germline assignment: CDR1 MNHEY and CDR2 SVGAGI. The CDR3 sequence is 13 residues long. CDR3 in amino acids: CASSLTVTHEQYF. The CDR3 bases are TGTGCCAGCAGTTTGACAGTGACGCACGAGCAGTACTTC.

The chain has TRBV6-5 and TRBJ2-5; no firm D call. Trimming cost V 3 bases and J 5 bases, with 7 bases left between them. Germline V gene lookup returns CDR1 MNHEY and CDR2 SVGAGI. This CDR3 contains 12 residues. CDR3 bases: TGTGCCAGCAGTTATTCCTGGGAGACCCAGTACTTC. Translated: CASSYSWETQYF.

This clone was recorded once. The V call is TRBV7-8, the J call TRBJ1-1, with TRBD1 matching 9 bases. Per germline, CDR1 SGHVS and CDR2 FQNEAQ. V lost 6 bases to trimming and J lost 3 bases; unmatched junction nucleotides: 11. The CDR3 has 16 amino acids. The CDR3 loop reads CASRTRYRGLDTEAFF. CDR3 sequence (DNA): TGTGCCAGCAGAACCCGCTACAGGGGGCTTGACACTGAAGCTTTCTTT.

This chain connects TRBV7-3 to TRBJ2-3; perhaps D is TRBD1 or TRBD2 (6 bases each). The CDR3 totals 13 residues. V gave up 4 bases and J gave up 5 bases, with 10 bases separating them. Germline values: CDR1 SGHTA, CDR2 FQGTGA. CDR3: CASSSQGGDTQYF. The CDR3 DNA sequence: TGTGCCAGCAGCTCACAGGGAGGAGATACGCAGTATTTT.

The gene calls are TRBV19 and TRBJ2-7; D unresolved. The germline V and J ends were trimmed by 5 bases and 4 bases, with 9 bases remaining between them. This CDR3 region has 12 residues. Germline V gives CDR1 LNHDA, CDR2 SQIVND (reference sequence). The CDR3 DNA reads TGTGCCAGTAGTTTGATTGGTTACGAGCAGTACTTC. It codes for CASSLIGYEQYF. The whole variable domain, filled in from reference TRBV19 and TRBJ2-7, reads DGGITQSPKYLFRKEGQNVTLSCEQNLNHDAMYWYRQDPGQGLRLIYYSQIVNDFQKGDIAEGYSVSREKKESFPLTVTSAQKNPTAFYLCASSLIGYEQYFGPGTRLTVT.

This sequence joins TRBV19 and TRBJ1-1; D gene unclear. Trimming took off 1 base at V and 1 base at J, with 25 bases between the two ends. Germline lookup yields CDR1 LNHDA and CDR2 SQIVND (reference sequence). The CDR3 is 20 amino acids. The CDR3 bases are TGTGCCAGTAGTATAGTACTGCTTGGGAGTCCGGTTGGTTGGAACACTGAAGCTTTCTTT. This sequence encodes CASSIVLLGSPVGWNTEAFF.

V is TRBV18 and J is TRBJ2-1; 8 bases agree with TRBD2. The J segment lost 13 bases and the V segment lost 6 bases, leaving 8 bases of the junction unmatched. Germline assignment: CDR1 KGHSH and CDR2 LQKENI. CDR3 length equals 12 residues. The CDR3 sequence: CASSPGTRIQFF. The CDR3 DNA follows: TGTGCCAGCTCTCCTGGGACTAGAATCCAGTTCTTC. The full variable domain, with the rest looked up from reference TRBV18 and TRBJ2-1, is NAGVMQNPRHLVRRRGQEARLRCSPMKGHSHVYWYRQLPEEGLKFMVYLQKENIIDESGMPKERFSAEFPKEGPSILRIQQVVRGDSAAYFCASSPGTRIQFFGPGTRLTVL.

A single count supports this clone. The rearrangement uses TRBV7-9 and TRBJ1-5; possibly TRBD1 for D (5 bases). The CDR3 extends over 12 amino acids. V was shortened by 5 bases and J by 7 bases, with 9 bases between the two germline ends. The V gene's germline CDR1 is SEHNR and CDR2 FQNEAQ (reference sequence). CDR3 protein: CASSTWDQPQHF. CDR3 DNA sequence: TGTGCCAGCAGCACCTGGGACCAGCCCCAGCATTTT.

This chain links TRBV15 with TRBJ2-2, with a tentative D call TRBD2 (5 bases). Trimming took 5 bases from V and 0 from J, leaving 16 bases between them. The CDR3 is 17 amino acids. The V gene's germline CDR1 is LNHNV and CDR2 YYDKDF (reference sequence). CDR3 sequence (DNA): TGTGCCACCAGCGGCCGGCTAGCAGCCACGAACACCGGGGAGCTGTTTTTT. Translation gives CATSGRLAATNTGELFF.

This chain joins TRBV11-2 and TRBJ1-5; D gene unclear. The V end was cut by 3 bases, the J end by 6 bases, with 9 bases between. Germline V gene sequence: CDR1 SGHAT, CDR2 FQNNGV. The CDR3 has 13 amino acids. In nucleotides, the CDR3 is TGTGCCAGCAGCTTGGCGAATGCTCAGCCCCAGCATTTT. Protein sequence: CASSLANAQPQHF. The whole variable domain, remainder taken from reference TRBV11-2 and TRBJ1-5, is EAGVAQSPRYKIIEKRQSVAFWCNPISGHATLYWYQQILGQGPKLLIQFQNNGVVDDSQLPKDRFSAERLKGVDSTLKIQPAKLEDSAVYLCASSLANAQPQHFGDGTRLSIL.

The V and J genes are TRBV5-6 and TRBJ1-4, with a possible D match to TRBD1 (6 bases). This CDR3 has 15 amino acids. Trimming stripped 5 bases from V and 4 bases from J, with 15 bases between. Germline CDR1 and CDR2: SGHDT and YYEEEE. As DNA, the CDR3 is TGTGCCAGCAGAATGTACAGGGATCGTAATGAAAAACTGTTTTTT. As protein: CASRMYRDRNEKLFF.

The J gene is TRBJ1-3, the V gene TRBV6-6; D gene ambiguous. V lost 7 bases and J 0 bases, leaving 13 bases between the germline ends. The CDR3 is 15 amino acids. The germline V gene encodes CDR1 MNHNY and CDR2 SVGAGI (reference sequence). The CDR3 region has the DNA TGTGCCAGCACCGCCCTACGGTACTCTGGAAACACCATATATTTT. It translates to CASTALRYSGNTIYF.

This clone was found a few times. This chain uses TRBV2 with TRBJ1-6; D not resolved. The CDR3 has 13 residues. Germline V gives CDR1 SNHLY, CDR2 FYNNEI. Trimming removed 3 bases from V and 8 bases from J, with 8 bases in between. The CDR3 nucleotides are TGTGCCAGCAGTGAGTACAAGGATTCACCCCTCCACTTT. As protein: CASSEYKDSPLHF.

V and J are TRBV5-4 and TRBJ2-3; possibly TRBD1 for D (6 bases). Germline CDR1 reads SGHNT; CDR2 reads YYREEE (reference sequence). This CDR3 is 13 amino acids long. V was clipped by 4 bases and J by 6 bases, with 12 bases between them. The CDR3 spells CASSRRGDDTQYF. As DNA, the CDR3 is TGTGCCAGCAGCCGCAGGGGTGATGATACGCAGTATTTT.

V is TRBV10-3 and J is TRBJ2-1; 11 nucleotides align to TRBD2. J was trimmed by 7 bases and V by 10 bases; bases with no gene match: 6. The germline CDR1 and CDR2 sequences are ENHRY and SYGVKD. The CDR3 is 13 amino acids. CDR3 residues: CATTSGRDNEQFF. In DNA form, the CDR3 reads TGTGCCACCACTAGCGGGAGAGATAATGAGCAGTTCTTC.

V gene TRBV5-4 combines with J gene TRBJ2-2, with a tentative D call TRBD2 (6 bases). Germline CDR1 SGHNT, CDR2 YYREEE (reference sequence). The CDR3 consists of 14 residues. V was pared by 0 bases and J by 3 bases, with 6 bases between. This CDR3 reads CASSLGGDTGELFF. As DNA, the CDR3 is TGTGCCAGCAGCTTGGGCGGGGACACCGGGGAGCTGTTTTTT.